This T cell receptor (beta chain) was identified during a study of blood T cell repertoires in COVID-19. Study-level information: Italy, Spain and the United States were the sources of the convalescent and acute COVID-19 samples. Sources were T cells, B-cell-depleted T cells, or PBMCs; the material itself was cDNA or gDNA.

The CDR3 length is 17 residues. The germline V and J ends were trimmed by 5 bases and 0 bases, with 18 bases remaining between them. The germline V gene has CDR1 SGHRS and CDR2 YFSETQ. In the study's own analysis: The authors estimated nucleated cell counts from reference gene primer amplification. Measured with immunoSEQ multiplex PCR; TCRdb has only the in-frame clones, and not every one. The V and J calls and the clone size are those of that table, but D and trimming were determined from the DNA. The repertoire has over 140,000 clones, around 82% of them found once; the top ten carry 3% to 5%. The sequence derives from a woman in her sixties or seventies with acute or convalescent COVID-19. This chain connects TRBV5-1 to TRBJ1-3; no reliable D call. Material: peripheral blood. The CDR3: CASRPGGRRHSGNTIYF. The CDR3, as DNA: TGCGCCAGCAGACCCGGAGGCAGGCGACACTCTGGAAACACCATATATTTT.